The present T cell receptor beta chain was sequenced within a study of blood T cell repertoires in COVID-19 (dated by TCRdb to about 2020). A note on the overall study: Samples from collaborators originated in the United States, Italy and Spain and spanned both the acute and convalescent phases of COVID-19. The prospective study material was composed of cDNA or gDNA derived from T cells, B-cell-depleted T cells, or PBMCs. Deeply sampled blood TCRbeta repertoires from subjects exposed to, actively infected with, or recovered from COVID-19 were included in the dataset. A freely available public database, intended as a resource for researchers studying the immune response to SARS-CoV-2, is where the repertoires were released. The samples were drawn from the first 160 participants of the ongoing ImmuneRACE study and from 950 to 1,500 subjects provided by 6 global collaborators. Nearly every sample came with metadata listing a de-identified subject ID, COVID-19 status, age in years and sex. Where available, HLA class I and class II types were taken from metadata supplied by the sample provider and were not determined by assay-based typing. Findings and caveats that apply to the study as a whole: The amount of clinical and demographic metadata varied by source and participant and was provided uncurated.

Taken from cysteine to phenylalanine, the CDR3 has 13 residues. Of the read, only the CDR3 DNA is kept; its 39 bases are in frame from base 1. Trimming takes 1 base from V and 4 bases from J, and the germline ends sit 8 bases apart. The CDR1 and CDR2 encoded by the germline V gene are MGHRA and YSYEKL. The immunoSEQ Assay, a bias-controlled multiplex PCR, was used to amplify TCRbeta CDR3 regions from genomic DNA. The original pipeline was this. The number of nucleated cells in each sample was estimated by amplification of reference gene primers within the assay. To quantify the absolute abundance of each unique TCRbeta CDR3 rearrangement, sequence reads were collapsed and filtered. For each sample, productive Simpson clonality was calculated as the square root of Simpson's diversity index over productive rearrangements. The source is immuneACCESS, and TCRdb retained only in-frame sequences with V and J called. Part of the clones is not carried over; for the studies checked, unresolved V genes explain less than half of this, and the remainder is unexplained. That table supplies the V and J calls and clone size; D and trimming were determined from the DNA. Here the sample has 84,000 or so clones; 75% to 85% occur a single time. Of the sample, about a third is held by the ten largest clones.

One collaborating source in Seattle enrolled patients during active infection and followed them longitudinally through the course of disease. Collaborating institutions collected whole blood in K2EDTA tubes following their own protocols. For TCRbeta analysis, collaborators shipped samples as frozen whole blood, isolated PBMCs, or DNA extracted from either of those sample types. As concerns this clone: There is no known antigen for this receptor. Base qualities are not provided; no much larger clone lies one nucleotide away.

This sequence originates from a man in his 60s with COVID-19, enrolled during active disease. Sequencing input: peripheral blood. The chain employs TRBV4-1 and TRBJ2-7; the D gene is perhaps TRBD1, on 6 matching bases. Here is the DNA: TGCGCCAGCAGCCAAGCAGGGGCTTACGAGCAGTACTTC. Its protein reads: CASSQAGAYEQYF.